One and the same sample provided the 29 T cell receptor beta chains below, sequenced in a study of blood T cell repertoires in COVID-19 (dated by TCRdb to 2019 to 2021). The library was produced with the immunoSEQ multiplex PCR assay. TCRdb carries this immuneACCESS record with in-frame sequences only. Its versions omit some clonotypes, under half of them owing to an unresolved V gene in the studies checked, with the rest unexplained. The sample data list about 75,000 clones, and around 90% of these were observed just once. The ten largest clonotypes hold about 20% of the sample. Sequencing was performed on peripheral blood. All receptors derive from a human donor in a cohort sampled during active COVID-19.

V is TRBV9 and J is TRBJ2-3, with D tentatively TRBD1 (6 bases). This CDR3 has 15 amino acids. The germline V gene encodes CDR1 SGDLS and CDR2 YYNGEE. Trimming removed 0 bases at V and 1 base at J, with 9 bases between. This CDR3 is CASSVDGGRTDTQYF. The CDR3 nucleotides read TGTGCCAGCAGCGTAGATGGGGGCCGCACAGATACGCAGTATTTT.

The CDR3 bases are TGTGCCAGCAGTGACCATACCCCTTCATCGGGGATAGGGTATGGCTACACCTTC. Protein: CASSDHTPSSGIGYGYTF. The chain recombines TRBV25-1 with TRBJ1-2, with D hard to call. The V end lost 3 bases, the J end lost 5 bases, and 25 bases lay between the germline ends. CDR3 length: 18 residues. The germline V gene encodes CDR1 MGHDK and CDR2 SYGVNS.

This CDR3 reads CAVKGGGTDTQYF. The CDR3 region has the DNA TGTGCCGTAAAGGGGGGGGGCACAGATACGCAGTATTTT. The chain employs TRBV7-8 and TRBJ2-3; TRBD2 is a possible D gene (7 bases). The V and J ends lost 11 bases and 1 base respectively, with 13 bases between them. CDR3 length equals 13 residues. Germline V gene data show CDR1 as SGHVS and CDR2 as FQNEAQ. Together with reference TRBV7-8 and TRBJ2-3, the CDR3 gives the full variable domain: GAGVSQSPRYKVAKRGQDVALRCDPISGHVSLFWYQQALGQGPEFLTYFQNEAQLDKSGLPSDRFFAERPEGSVSTLKIQRTQQEDSAVYLCAVKGGGTDTQYFGPGTRLTVL.

The V and J genes are TRBV2 and TRBJ2-5; D not resolved. The germline V gene has CDR1 SNHLY and CDR2 FYNNEI. With 7 bases removed from V and 2 bases from J, the gap between germline ends came to 11 bases. The CDR3 consists of 13 residues. In nucleotides, the CDR3 is TGTGCCAGCAACCGCGAGGTGCAAGAGACCCAGTACTTC. As protein: CASNREVQETQYF.

J is TRBJ2-5 and V is TRBV27; D is ambiguous. The CDR3 is 14 residues long. Germline assignment: CDR1 MNHEY and CDR2 SMNVEV (reference sequence). Trimming left V 5 bases short and J 2 bases short, with 12 bases between. The CDR3 sequence: CASSPSKWQETQYF. CDR3 bases: TGTGCCAGCAGTCCGTCTAAATGGCAAGAGACCCAGTACTTC.

This clone was counted a single time. The J gene is TRBJ2-3, the V gene TRBV7-3; weak D call: TRBD1 (7 bases). The CDR3 spans 15 residues. Trimming pared 1 base from V and 5 bases from J, leaving 13 bases between. Germline values: CDR1 SGHTA, CDR2 FQGTGA. In nucleotides, the CDR3 is TGTGCCAGCAGCTTAATGGAGGGGGCTAGAGATACGCAGTATTTT. It translates to CASSLMEGARDTQYF. Based on the CDR3 plus reference TRBV7-3 and TRBJ2-3, the full variable domain is GAGVSQTPSNKVTEKGKYVELRCDPISGHTALYWYRQSLGQGPEFLIYFQGTGAADDSGLPNDRFFAVRPEGSVSTLKIQRTERGDSAVYLCASSLMEGARDTQYFGPGTRLTVL.

The chain employs TRBV5-1 and TRBJ2-5, with TRBD2 as a possible D gene (6 bases). There are 15 residues in the CDR3. Per germline, CDR1 SGHRS and CDR2 YFSETQ. Trimming took off 0 bases at V and 4 bases at J, with 13 bases between the two ends. The CDR3 protein is CASSLGPTRGETQYF. CDR3 in DNA: TGCGCCAGCAGCTTGGGGCCCACGCGGGGAGAGACCCAGTACTTC.

The V and J genes are TRBV5-5 and TRBJ2-3; tentatively, D is TRBD2 (5 bases). V lost 4 bases and J 4 bases, leaving 16 bases between the germline ends. This CDR3 is 15 amino acids long. Per germline, CDR1 SGHKS and CDR2 YYEKEE (reference sequence). The CDR3 protein is CASSPRGRGADTQYF. CDR3 DNA: TGTGCCAGCAGCCCCCGTGGGAGAGGCGCAGATACGCAGTATTTT.

This chain connects TRBV6-1 to TRBJ2-7; weak D call: TRBD1 (5 bases). Germline V gives CDR1 MNHNS, CDR2 SASEGT. V was cut by 0 bases and J by 4 bases, with 13 bases left in between. This CDR3 is built from 15 residues. CDR3 region: CASSEAPGPFYEQYF. The CDR3 DNA reads TGTGCCAGCAGTGAAGCGCCAGGGCCCTTTTACGAGCAGTACTTC.

The CDR3 coding sequence is TGTGCCAGCAGACGACAGGGGGACTACGAGCAGTACTTC. Its protein product is CASRRQGDYEQYF. The rearrangement links TRBV12-3 or TRBV12-4 to TRBJ2-7; 9 positions match TRBD1. With 6 bases clipped from V and 3 bases from J, the junction kept 3 bases outside the gene matches. This CDR3 is built from 13 residues.

This sequence joins TRBV11-2 and TRBJ2-3, with D maybe TRBD1 (5 bases). The CDR3 sequence is 13 residues long. V was shortened by 5 bases and J by 4 bases, with 10 bases between the two germline ends. CDR1 and CDR2 (germline): SGHAT, FQNNGV. CDR3 amino acids: CASSVGLADTQYF. The CDR3 DNA is TGTGCCAGCAGCGTGGGGCTCGCAGATACGCAGTATTTT.

The chain employs TRBV28 and TRBJ2-4; D gene ambiguous. Germline V gives CDR1 MDHEN, CDR2 SYDVKM. The CDR3 is 17 amino acids. The ends were cut back, 6 bases at V and 1 base at J, with 19 bases in the middle. The CDR3 loop reads CASSPELSARAKNIQYF. In DNA form, the CDR3 reads TGTGCCAGCAGCCCAGAGTTGTCGGCTAGGGCCAAAAACATTCAGTACTTC.

The chain joins TRBV19 to TRBJ1-2; tentative D call: TRBD1 (6 bases). Trimming removed 5 bases from V and 3 bases from J, with 10 bases in between. This CDR3 is built from 13 residues. CDR1 LNHDA and CDR2 SQIVND come from the germline V gene (reference sequence). The CDR3 region has the DNA TGTGCCAGTAGTCCGGGGACACACTATGGCTACACCTTC. This translates into CASSPGTHYGYTF. Supplemented by reference TRBV19 and TRBJ1-2, the full variable domain reads DGGITQSPKYLFRKEGQNVTLSCEQNLNHDAMYWYRQDPGQGLRLIYYSQIVNDFQKGDIAEGYSVSREKKESFPLTVTSAQKNPTAFYLCASSPGTHYGYTFGSGTRLTVV.

The rearrangement uses TRBV7-2 and TRBJ1-1; D remains ambiguous. The germline V gene encodes CDR1 SGHTA and CDR2 FQGNSA. Trimming took 5 bases from V and 2 from J, leaving 9 bases between them. The CDR3 consists of 13 residues. The chain's CDR3 is CASSLFTNTEAFF. The DNA for the CDR3 is TGTGCCAGCAGCCTGTTCACAAACACTGAAGCTTTCTTT.

J is TRBJ2-7 and V is TRBV7-2, with 12 bases lining up with TRBD2. From germline, CDR1 is SGHTA and CDR2 FQGNSA. The junction had 7 bases not matched to a gene; V was cut back by 4 bases and J by 0 bases. The CDR3 runs to 17 residues. CDR3 amino acids: CASSSPLGLAGSYEQYF. CDR3 DNA sequence: TGTGCCAGCAGCTCACCCCTGGGACTAGCGGGCTCCTACGAGCAGTACTTC.

V gene TRBV2 combines with J gene TRBJ1-3; D unresolved. Trimming removed 2 bases from V and 2 bases from J, with 7 bases in between. The germline V gene has CDR1 SNHLY and CDR2 FYNNEI. The CDR3 contains 14 residues. CDR3 sequence reads: CASSERTAGNTIYF. The CDR3 DNA sequence: TGTGCCAGCAGTGAACGGACTGCTGGAAACACCATATATTTT.

V usage is TRBV7-3 and J usage is TRBJ1-1, with D possibly TRBD1 on 6 matching bases. Germline V gene sequence: CDR1 SGHTA, CDR2 FQGTGA. The CDR3 covers 12 residues. V was pared by 0 bases and J by 8 bases, with 7 bases between. The CDR3 loop is CASSLTGAEAFF. Written as DNA, the CDR3 is TGTGCCAGCAGCTTAACGGGGGCAGAAGCTTTCTTT.

The chain uses TRBV5-1 and TRBJ2-1; 8 bases are shared with TRBD2. Germline V gene data show CDR1 as SGHRS and CDR2 as YFSETQ. The CDR3 has 17 residues. V lost 4 bases to trimming and J lost 8 bases; unmatched junction nucleotides: 17. The CDR3 reads CASSPAFSSGIEHEQFF. In nucleotides, the CDR3 is TGCGCCAGCAGCCCGGCCTTTAGTAGCGGGATAGAACATGAGCAGTTCTTC.

The DNA of the CDR3 is TGTGCCAGCAGTAACTACGGACTAGGCGATGAGCAGTTCTTC. Translating it yields CASSNYGLGDEQFF. V is TRBV27 and J is TRBJ2-1, with 7 bases aligning to TRBD2. After removal of 5 bases from V and 8 bases from J, the junction contained 9 bases not matched to a gene. The length of the CDR3 is 14 residues. Germline CDR1 is MNHEY and CDR2 is SMNVEV (reference sequence).

The chain recombines TRBV7-9 with TRBJ2-1; possible D gene TRBD1, 6 bases. Germline V gives CDR1 SEHNR, CDR2 FQNEAQ (reference sequence). Trimming stripped 5 bases from V and 9 bases from J, with 20 bases between. The CDR3 is made up of 15 amino acids. This chain's CDR3 is CASSHRQVLEGEQFF. CDR3 coding DNA: TGTGCCAGCAGCCATCGACAGGTTCTGGAAGGTGAGCAGTTCTTC.

J is TRBJ2-7 and V is TRBV7-9; D is unclear. CDR1 SEHNR and CDR2 FQNEAQ come from the germline V gene (reference sequence). The CDR3 sequence is 13 residues long. The V gene lost 3 bases and the J gene lost 6 bases, with 12 bases spanning the gap. This chain's CDR3 is CASSLGPSAEQYF. The CDR3 DNA reads TGTGCCAGCAGCTTGGGCCCATCCGCCGAGCAGTACTTC.

The J gene is TRBJ2-1, the V gene TRBV24-1; 8 positions match TRBD2. The length of the CDR3 is 16 residues. Germline CDR1 reads KGHDR; CDR2 reads SFDVKD. Trimming took 3 bases from V and 4 from J; bases not matched to a gene: 7. The CDR3 spells CATSDPTSGNYNEQFF. DNA for the CDR3: TGTGCCACCAGTGATCCCACTAGCGGAAATTACAATGAGCAGTTCTTC.

This clone was detected only once. The CDR3 reads CASSLDLNYGYTF. In nucleotides, the CDR3 is TGTGCCAGCAGCTTAGATCTAAACTATGGCTACACCTTC. J is TRBJ1-2 and V is TRBV7-9; D not resolved. The CDR3 spans 13 residues. Germline CDR1 reads SEHNR; CDR2 reads FQNEAQ (reference sequence). The V and J ends lost 1 base and 2 bases respectively, with 5 bases between them.

The chain uses TRBV12-3 or TRBV12-4 and TRBJ1-2; 7 positions match TRBD1. The trim removed 4 bases at V and 11 bases at J, leaving 7 bases unmatched. The CDR3 length is 12 residues. The CDR3 here is CASSWTGLAYTF. The CDR3 DNA sequence: TGTGCCAGCAGTTGGACAGGCTTAGCGTACACCTTC.

This chain joins TRBV19 and TRBJ1-1, with D possibly TRBD1 on 5 matching bases. The CDR3 spans 17 residues. V shed 4 bases and J shed 2 bases, with 20 bases lying between them. The germline V gene encodes CDR1 LNHDA and CDR2 SQIVND (reference sequence). This CDR3 is CASSRAFGGMDNTEAFF. The CDR3 DNA reads as TGTGCCAGTAGTAGGGCCTTCGGGGGGATGGATAACACTGAAGCTTTCTTT.

This chain connects TRBV27 to TRBJ2-1; 12 nucleotides agree with TRBD2. With 6 bases clipped from V and 1 base from J, the junction kept 16 bases outside the gene matches. There are 20 residues in the CDR3. Germline assignment: CDR1 MNHEY and CDR2 SMNVEV (reference sequence). This CDR3 is CASRSPSGRARGGSYNEQFF. In DNA, the CDR3 is TGTGCCAGCAGGTCCCCTAGCGGGAGGGCCAGGGGTGGGTCCTACAATGAGCAGTTCTTC.

This clone was observed a few times. The V call is TRBV18, the J call TRBJ2-1; 7 nucleotides align to TRBD1. The CDR3 has 14 residues. V trimming: 2 bases; J trimming: 4 bases; junction bases outside the gene matches: 2. The germline CDR1 and CDR2 sequences are KGHSH and LQKENI. The CDR3 reads CASSPETGYNEQFF. The CDR3 DNA is TGTGCCAGCTCACCAGAGACAGGGTACAATGAGCAGTTCTTC.

Here the CDR3 reads CASSTGRASVKKDTQYF. CDR3 nucleotide sequence: TGTGCCAGCAGCACCGGGAGGGCTAGCGTTAAAAAAGATACGCAGTATTTT. This sequence joins TRBV7-8 and TRBJ2-3; 8 bases map to TRBD2. Germline CDR1 is SGHVS and CDR2 is FQNEAQ. The junction had 15 bases not matched to a gene; V was cut back by 5 bases and J by 5 bases. The CDR3 length is 17 residues.

The V call is TRBV18, the J call TRBJ2-7; the D gene is possibly TRBD1 (6 bases). The CDR3 loop spans 15 amino acids. Trimming pared 0 bases from V and 3 bases from J, leaving 12 bases between. Germline CDR1 KGHSH, CDR2 LQKENI. The DNA for the CDR3 is TGTGCCAGCTCACCACCGCGCCAGGGGAACTACGAGCAGTACTTC. It yields the protein CASSPPRQGNYEQYF. Complete variable domain (other parts from reference TRBV18 and TRBJ2-7): NAGVMQNPRHLVRRRGQEARLRCSPMKGHSHVYWYRQLPEEGLKFMVYLQKENIIDESGMPKERFSAEFPKEGPSILRIQQVVRGDSAAYFCASSPPRQGNYEQYFGPGTRLTVT.